This TCR beta chain appears in the sequencing data of a study of identifying expanded T cells in peripheral blood. Study conclusions and caveats: Variance in clone template counts between roughly 2-week samples significantly increased with total template count across all healthy donors. About 1.2 clones differed between technical replicates, versus approximately 17 and 20 over time.

Collection occurred without any documented infections or immune events in donors. Using immunoSEQ multiplex PCR, the repertoire was profiled, and TCRdb retains in-frame clones only, with some absent. The sample lists around 100,000 clones; about 90% were seen once. In the case of this clone: The antigen remains undetermined.

The receptor comes from a person aged 18-70 years in good health. The source material was blood.

The DNA for the CDR3 is TGTGCCAGCAGCATTCGGACAGGGTCGGATACGCAGTATTTT. Amino acids: CASSIRTGSDTQYF. The chain combines TRBV5-4 with TRBJ2-3, with 8 positions matching TRBD1. CDR3 length: 14 residues. Germline CDR1 and CDR2: SGHNT and YYREEE (reference sequence). With 4 bases clipped from V and 6 bases from J, the junction kept 7 bases outside the gene matches.